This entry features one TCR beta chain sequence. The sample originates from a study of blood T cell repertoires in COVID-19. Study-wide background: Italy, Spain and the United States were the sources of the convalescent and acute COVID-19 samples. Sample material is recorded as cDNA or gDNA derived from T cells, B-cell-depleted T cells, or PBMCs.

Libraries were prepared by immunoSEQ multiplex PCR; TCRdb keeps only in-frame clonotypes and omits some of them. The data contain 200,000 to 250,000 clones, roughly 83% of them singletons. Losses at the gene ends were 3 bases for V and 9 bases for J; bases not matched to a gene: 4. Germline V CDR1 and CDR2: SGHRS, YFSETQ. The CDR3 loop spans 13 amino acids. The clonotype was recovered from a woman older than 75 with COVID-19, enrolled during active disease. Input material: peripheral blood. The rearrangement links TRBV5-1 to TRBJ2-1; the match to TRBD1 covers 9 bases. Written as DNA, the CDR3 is TGCGCCAGCAGCTGGGGACAGGGAGTTGAGCAGTTCTTC. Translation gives CASSWGQGVEQFF.